This TCR beta chain was captured by sequencing in a study of human T cells and chemical hapten exposure. The wider study: Mainly, slight library volume differences in the pool made TCR yields vary.

As regards this clonotype: Antigen specificity is unknown.

CDR3 length: 14 amino acids. V was trimmed by 1 base and J by 2 bases, leaving 3 bases between them. Germline V CDR1 and CDR2: SNHLY, FYNNEI. It was from unfractionated whole blood that total RNA was extracted. General observations from the study: TCRs whose frequency exceeded 1 in 1000 remained the same following DPC sensitization.

It was the library that attached unique molecular identifiers to individual cDNA molecules. TCRdb ran MiXCR on the 5' RACE reads and lists one entry per CDR3 protein. The data contain over 70,000 distinct CDR3 sequences, roughly 15% of them singletons. The V and J genes are TRBV2 and TRBJ2-6; D call uncertain. The clonotype was recovered from a female donor in good health. CDR3 coding DNA: TGTGCCAGCAGTGAAGAGGCTGGGGCCAACGTCCTGACTTTC. Residues: CASSEEAGANVLTF. Combining the CDR3 with reference TRBV2 and TRBJ2-6 gives the whole variable domain EPEVTQTPSHQVTQMGQEVILRCVPISNHLYFYWYRQILGQKVEFLVSFYNNEISEKSEIFDDQFSVERPDGSNFTLKIRSTKLEDSAMYFCASSEEAGANVLTFGAGSRLTVL.